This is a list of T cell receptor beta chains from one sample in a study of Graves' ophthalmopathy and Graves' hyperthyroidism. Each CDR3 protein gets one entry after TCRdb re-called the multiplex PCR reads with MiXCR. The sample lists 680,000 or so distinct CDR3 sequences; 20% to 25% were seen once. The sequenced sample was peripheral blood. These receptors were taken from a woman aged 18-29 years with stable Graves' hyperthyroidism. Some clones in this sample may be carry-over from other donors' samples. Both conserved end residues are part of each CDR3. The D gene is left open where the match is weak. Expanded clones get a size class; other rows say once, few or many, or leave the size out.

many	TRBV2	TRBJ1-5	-	CASSEEMREIGNQPQHF	TGTGCCAGCAGTGAGGAGATGAGGGAGATTGGCAATCAGCCCCAGCATTTT
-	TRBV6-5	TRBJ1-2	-	CASSYSDASLSGYTF	TGTGCCAGCAGTTACTCCGATGCAAGCCTATCTGGCTACACCTTC
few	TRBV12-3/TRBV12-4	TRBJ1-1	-	CASSPTRGKGTEAFF	TGTGCCAGCAGTCCCACACGGGGGAAGGGAACTGAAGCTTTCTTT
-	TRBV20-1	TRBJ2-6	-	CSARDQTTRMSSGANVLTF	TGCAGTGCTAGAGACCAGACGACTAGAATGAGCTCTGGGGCCAACGTCCTGACTTTC
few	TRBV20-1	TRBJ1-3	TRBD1	CSATDRNTGNTIYF	TGCAGTGCTACGGACAGGAACACTGGAAACACCATATATTTT
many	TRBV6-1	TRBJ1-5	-	CASSPDGRPQHF	TGTGCCAGCAGCCCCGACGGAAGGCCCCAGCATTTT
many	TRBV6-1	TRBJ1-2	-	CASSPGRLITNYGYTF	TGTGCCAGCAGTCCCGGGCGGCTTATTACTAACTATGGCTACACCTTC
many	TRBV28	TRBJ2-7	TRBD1	CASSLSGQMFSYEQYF	TGTGCCAGCAGTTTATCGGGACAGATGTTCTCCTACGAGCAGTACTTC
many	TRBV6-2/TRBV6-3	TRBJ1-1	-	CASSLAFMNTEAFF	TGTGCCAGCAGTTTAGCCTTCATGAACACTGAAGCTTTCTTT
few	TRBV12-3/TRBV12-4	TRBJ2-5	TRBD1	CASSLDRVGQYF	TGTGCCAGCAGTTTGGACAGGGTGGGCCAGTACTTC
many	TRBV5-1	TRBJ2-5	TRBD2	CASSPGSSGSATQYF	TGCGCCAGCAGCCCTGGGTCTAGCGGGAGTGCGACCCAGTACTTC
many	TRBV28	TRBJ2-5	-	CASLRDPGETQYF	TGTGCCAGCCTCCGGGACCCAGGGGAGACCCAGTACTTC
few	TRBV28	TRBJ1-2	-	CASRYRQNNYGYTF	TGTGCCAGCAGATACAGACAGAATAACTATGGCTACACCTTC
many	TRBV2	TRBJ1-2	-	CASGPPLGGYTF	TGTGCCAGCGGGCCCCCCTTGGGCGGCTACACCTTC
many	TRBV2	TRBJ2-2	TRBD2	CASSPSTSGGNTGELFF	TGTGCCAGCAGTCCATCGACTAGCGGGGGCAACACCGGGGAGCTGTTTTTT
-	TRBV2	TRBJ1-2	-	CASDGYTF	TGTGCCAGCGATGGCTACACCTTC
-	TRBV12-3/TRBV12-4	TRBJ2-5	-	CASSLFRGPYQETQYF	TGTGCCAGCAGTTTATTCAGGGGACCGTACCAAGAGACCCAGTACTTC
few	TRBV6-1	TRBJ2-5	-	CASTPTWGRGETQYF	TGTGCCAGCACCCCGACCTGGGGGCGCGGGGAGACCCAGTACTTC
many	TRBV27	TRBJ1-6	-	CASSLRSGTAGGSPLHF	TGTGCCAGCAGTTTAAGGTCGGGGACGGCGGGAGGTTCACCCCTCCACTTT
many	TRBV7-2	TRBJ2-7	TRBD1	CASSSPWTGGYEQYF	TGTGCCAGCAGCTCCCCCTGGACAGGGGGCTACGAGCAGTACTTC
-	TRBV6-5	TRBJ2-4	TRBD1	CASSSGQGPGAKNIQYF	TGTGCCAGCAGTTCAGGACAGGGGCCAGGAGCCAAAAACATTCAGTACTTC
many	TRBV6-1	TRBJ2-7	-	CASTAGSSLYEQYF	TGTGCCAGCACCGCAGGATCATCCCTCTACGAGCAGTACTTC
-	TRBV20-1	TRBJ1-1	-	CSALGDTEAFF	TGCAGTGCCCTCGGGGACACTGAAGCTTTCTTT
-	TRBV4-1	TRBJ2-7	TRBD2	CASSHHPVSGSYEQYF	TGCGCCAGCAGCCACCATCCCGTTAGCGGGTCCTACGAGCAGTACTTC
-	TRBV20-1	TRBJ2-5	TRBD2	CSARDHLAGGLRVLETQYF	TGCAGTGCTAGAGACCACTTAGCGGGGGGGCTTCGTGTGTTAGAGACCCAGTACTTC
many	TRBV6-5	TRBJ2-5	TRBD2	CASSVTSGGSQYF	TGTGCCAGCAGCGTCACTAGCGGGGGGTCCCAGTACTTC
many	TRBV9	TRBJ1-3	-	CASSGVPSGAGNTIYF	TGTGCCAGCAGCGGAGTTCCATCGGGGGCTGGAAACACCATATATTTT
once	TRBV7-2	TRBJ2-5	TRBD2	CASSSRLAGTETQYF	TGTGCCAGCAGTTCGCGACTAGCGGGGACTGAGACCCAGTACTTC
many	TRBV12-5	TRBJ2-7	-	CASGLVGSYEQYF	TGTGCTAGTGGTTTGGTTGGGTCCTACGAGCAGTACTTC
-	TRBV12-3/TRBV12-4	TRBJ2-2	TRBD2	CASRPTSGRLWTGELFF	TGTGCCAGCAGGCCGACTAGCGGGAGGTTATGGACCGGGGAGCTGTTTTTT
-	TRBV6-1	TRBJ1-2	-	CASSERSGDFAGNYGYTF	TGTGCCAGCAGTGAACGTTCCGGGGATTTTGCAGGGAACTATGGCTACACCTTC
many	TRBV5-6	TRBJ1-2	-	CASSLGNRDGYTF	TGTGCCAGCAGCTTGGGAAACCGGGATGGCTACACCTTC
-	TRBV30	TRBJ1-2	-	CASSRTHYTF	TGTGCCTCATCCCGGACACATTACACCTTC
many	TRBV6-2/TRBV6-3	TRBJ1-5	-	CASSLLRSRNQPQHF	TGTGCCAGCAGCCTCCTCAGGAGTCGCAATCAGCCCCAGCATTTT
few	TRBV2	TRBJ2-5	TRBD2	CASSETGGNQETQYF	TGTGCCAGCAGTGAAACGGGAGGGAACCAAGAGACCCAGTACTTC
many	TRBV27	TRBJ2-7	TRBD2	CASRRAGTTFYEQYF	TGTGCCAGCAGGCGAGCCGGGACTACCTTCTACGAGCAGTACTTC
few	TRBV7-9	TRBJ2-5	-	CASAGETQYF	TGTGCCAGCGCCGGGGAGACCCAGTACTTC
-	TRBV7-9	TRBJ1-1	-	CASSLDEGWNTEAFF	TGTGCCAGCAGCTTAGATGAGGGGTGGAACACTGAAGCTTTCTTT
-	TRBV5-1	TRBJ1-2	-	CASAAQGNYGYTF	TGCGCCAGCGCGGCACAGGGCAACTATGGCTACACCTTC
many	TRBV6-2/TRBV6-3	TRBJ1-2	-	CASSLNYLWQGGNYGYTF	TGTGCCAGCAGTCTCAATTACCTTTGGCAGGGAGGGAACTATGGCTACACCTTC
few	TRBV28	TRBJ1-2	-	CASRDLGMRGYTF	TGTGCCAGCAGGGATTTAGGGATGCGGGGCTACACCTTC
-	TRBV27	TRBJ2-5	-	CASSPLSGGQETQYF	TGTGCCAGCAGTCCCCTTAGTGGCGGTCAAGAGACCCAGTACTTC
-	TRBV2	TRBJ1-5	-	CASSEIGYSNQPQHF	TGTGCCAGCAGTGAAATCGGTTATAGCAATCAGCCCCAGCATTTT
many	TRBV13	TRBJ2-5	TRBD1	CASSLEAPLDRQETQYF	TGTGCCAGCAGCTTAGAAGCTCCCCTGGACAGGCAAGAGACCCAGTACTTC
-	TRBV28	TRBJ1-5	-	CASSYLDRTRNQPQHF	TGTGCCAGCAGCTATCTCGACAGGACCCGGAATCAGCCCCAGCATTTT
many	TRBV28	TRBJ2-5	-	CASSLSRGLLETQYF	TGTGCCAGCAGCCTATCTAGGGGTTTACTCGAGACCCAGTACTTC
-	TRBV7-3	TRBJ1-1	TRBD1	CASSPGQPHGSEACF	TGTGCCAGCAGCCCGGGACAGCCACATGGGTCTGAAGCTTGCTTT
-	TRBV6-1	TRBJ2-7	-	CASRRDTTTSYEQYF	TGTGCCAGCAGGAGGGACACGACCACCTCCTACGAGCAGTACTTC
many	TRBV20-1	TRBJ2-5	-	CSAGLRETQYF	TGCAGTGCTGGTCTGAGAGAGACCCAGTACTTC
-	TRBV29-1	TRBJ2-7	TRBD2	CSVQEYREAEQYF	TGCAGCGTTCAGGAGTATCGGGAGGCCGAGCAGTACTTC
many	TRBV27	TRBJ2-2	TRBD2	CASSGSSGRRIGELFF	TGTGCCAGCAGTGGGTCTAGCGGGAGGCGTATCGGGGAGCTGTTTTTT
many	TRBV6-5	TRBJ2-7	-	CASSYASPPEQYF	TGTGCCAGCAGTTATGCTAGCCCCCCCGAGCAGTACTTC
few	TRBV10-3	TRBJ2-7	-	CAISGGTPLSYEQYF	TGTGCCATCAGTGGCGGGACACCCCTCTCCTACGAGCAGTACTTC
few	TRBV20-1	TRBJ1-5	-	CSAPDGSNQPQHF	TGCAGTGCTCCCGACGGGAGCAATCAGCCCCAGCATTTT
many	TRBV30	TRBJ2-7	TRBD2	CAWSRASGSYEQYF	TGTGCCTGGAGTCGGGCTAGCGGATCCTACGAGCAGTACTTC